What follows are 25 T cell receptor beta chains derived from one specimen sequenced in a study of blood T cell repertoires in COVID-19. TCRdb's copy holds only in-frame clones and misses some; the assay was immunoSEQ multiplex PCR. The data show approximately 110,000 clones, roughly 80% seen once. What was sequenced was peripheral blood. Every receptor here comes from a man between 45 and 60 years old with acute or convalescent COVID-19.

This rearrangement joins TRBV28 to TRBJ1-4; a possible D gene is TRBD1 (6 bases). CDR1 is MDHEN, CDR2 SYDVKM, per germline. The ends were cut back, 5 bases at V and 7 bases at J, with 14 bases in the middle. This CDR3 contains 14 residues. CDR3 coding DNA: TGTGCCAGCAGTCCCCCCCGGGGGGCTGAAAAACTGTTTTTT. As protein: CASSPPRGAEKLFF.

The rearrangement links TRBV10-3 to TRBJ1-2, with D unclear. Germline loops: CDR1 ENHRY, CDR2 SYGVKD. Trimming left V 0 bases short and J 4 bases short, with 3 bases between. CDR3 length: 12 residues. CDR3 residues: CAISESGYGYTF. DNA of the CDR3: TGTGCCATCAGTGAGTCCGGCTATGGCTACACCTTC.

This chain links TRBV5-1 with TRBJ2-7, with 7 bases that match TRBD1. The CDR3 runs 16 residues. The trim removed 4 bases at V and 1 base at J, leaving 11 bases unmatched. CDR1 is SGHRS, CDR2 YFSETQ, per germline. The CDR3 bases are TGCGCCAGCAGCCCCCGGACAGGAATGGGATCCTACGAGCAGTACGTC. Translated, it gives CASSPRTGMGSYEQYV.

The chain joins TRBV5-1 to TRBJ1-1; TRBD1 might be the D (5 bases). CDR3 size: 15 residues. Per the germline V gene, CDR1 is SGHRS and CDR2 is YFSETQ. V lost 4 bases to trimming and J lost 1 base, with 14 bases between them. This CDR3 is CASSKTTTENTEAFF. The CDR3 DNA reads TGCGCCAGCAGCAAAACAACGACAGAGAACACTGAAGCTTTCTTT.

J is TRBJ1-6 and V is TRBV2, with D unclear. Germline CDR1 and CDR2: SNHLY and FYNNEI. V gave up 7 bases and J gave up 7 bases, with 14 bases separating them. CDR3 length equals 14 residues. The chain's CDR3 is CASTKLGDNSPLHF. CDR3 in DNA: TGTGCCAGCACGAAACTTGGAGACAATTCACCCCTCCACTTT.

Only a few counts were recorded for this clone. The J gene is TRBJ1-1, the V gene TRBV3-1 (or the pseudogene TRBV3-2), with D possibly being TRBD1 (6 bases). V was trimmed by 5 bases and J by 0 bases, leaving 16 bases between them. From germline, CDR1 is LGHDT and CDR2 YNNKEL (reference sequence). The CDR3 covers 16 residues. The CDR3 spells CASSKAGELMNTEAFF. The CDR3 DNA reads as TGTGCCAGCAGCAAAGCAGGGGAACTAATGAACACTGAAGCTTTCTTT.

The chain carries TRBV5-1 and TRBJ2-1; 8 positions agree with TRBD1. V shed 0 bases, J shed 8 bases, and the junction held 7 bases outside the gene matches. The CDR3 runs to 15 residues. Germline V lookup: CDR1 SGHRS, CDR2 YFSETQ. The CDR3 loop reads CASSLGTGNRDEQFF. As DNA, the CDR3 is TGCGCCAGCAGCTTGGGGACAGGGAATAGGGATGAGCAGTTCTTC.

CDR3 amino acids: CASSYRDRNYEQYV. The CDR3 DNA reads as TGTGCCAGCAGTTACCGGGACAGGAACTACGAGCAGTACGTC. The chain employs TRBV6-5 and TRBJ2-7; 8 nucleotides match TRBD1. The CDR3 extends over 14 amino acids. Germline V CDR1 and CDR2: MNHEY, SVGAGI. The V segment lost 2 bases and the J segment 3 bases; nucleotides outside the gene matches: 3.

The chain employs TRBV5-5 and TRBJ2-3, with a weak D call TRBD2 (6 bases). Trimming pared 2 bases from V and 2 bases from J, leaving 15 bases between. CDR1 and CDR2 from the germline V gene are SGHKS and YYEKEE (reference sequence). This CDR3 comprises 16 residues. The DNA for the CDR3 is TGTGCCAGCAGCTTTATCTCGGGAGCCACCACAGATACGCAGTATTTT. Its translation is CASSFISGATTDTQYF.

CDR3 DNA sequence: TGTGCCAGCAGCCAATGGCGGGGAACTAGCACAGATACGCAGTATTTT. Translation gives CASSQWRGTSTDTQYF. The chain has TRBV14 and TRBJ2-3; weak D call: TRBD2 (6 bases). The CDR3 runs to 16 residues. Germline assignment: CDR1 SGHDN and CDR2 FVKESK. Trimming took off 2 bases at V and 0 bases at J, with 12 bases between the two ends. The whole variable domain, remainder taken from reference TRBV14 and TRBJ2-3, is EAGVTQFPSHSVIEKGQTVTLRCDPISGHDNLYWYRRVMGKEIKFLLHFVKESKQDESGMPNNRFLAERTGGTYSTLKVQPAELEDSGVYFCASSQWRGTSTDTQYFGPGTRLTVL.

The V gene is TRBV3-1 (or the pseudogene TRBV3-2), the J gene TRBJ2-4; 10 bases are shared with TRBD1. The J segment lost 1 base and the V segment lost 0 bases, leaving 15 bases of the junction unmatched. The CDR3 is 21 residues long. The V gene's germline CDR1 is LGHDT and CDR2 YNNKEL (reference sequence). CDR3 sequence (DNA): TGTGCCAGCAGCCAAGATATGTTTAGGGACAGGGGAGTTCGGGCCAAAAACATTCAGTACTTC. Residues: CASSQDMFRDRGVRAKNIQYF.

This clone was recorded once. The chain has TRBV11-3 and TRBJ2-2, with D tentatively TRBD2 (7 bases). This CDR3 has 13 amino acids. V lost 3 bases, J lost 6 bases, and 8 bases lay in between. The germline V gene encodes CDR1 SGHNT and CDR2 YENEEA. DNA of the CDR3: TGTGCCAGCAGCTTCGGGGGGCCCGGGGAGCTGTTTTTT. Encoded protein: CASSFGGPGELFF.

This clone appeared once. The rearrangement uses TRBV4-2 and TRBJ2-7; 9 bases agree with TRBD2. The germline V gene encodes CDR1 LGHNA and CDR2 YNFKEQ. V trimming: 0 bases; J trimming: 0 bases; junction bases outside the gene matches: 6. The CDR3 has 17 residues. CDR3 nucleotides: TGTGCCAGCAGCCAAGACGGGCTAGCGGGGTCCTCCTACGAGCAGTACTTC. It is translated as CASSQDGLAGSSYEQYF.

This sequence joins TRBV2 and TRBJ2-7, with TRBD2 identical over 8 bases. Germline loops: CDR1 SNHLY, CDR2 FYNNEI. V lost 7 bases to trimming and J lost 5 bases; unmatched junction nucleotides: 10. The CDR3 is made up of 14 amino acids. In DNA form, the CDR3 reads TGTGCCAGCAAGACCGGCGGGGGGCGAGACGAGCAGTACTTC. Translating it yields CASKTGGGRDEQYF.

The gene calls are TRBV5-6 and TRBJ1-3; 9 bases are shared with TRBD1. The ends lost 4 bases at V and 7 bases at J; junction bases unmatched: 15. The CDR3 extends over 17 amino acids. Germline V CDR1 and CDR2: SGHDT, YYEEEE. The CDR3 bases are TGTGCCAGCAGCCAATGGAGTCGAACAGGGGGCAGGAACACCATATATTTT. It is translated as CASSQWSRTGGRNTIYF.

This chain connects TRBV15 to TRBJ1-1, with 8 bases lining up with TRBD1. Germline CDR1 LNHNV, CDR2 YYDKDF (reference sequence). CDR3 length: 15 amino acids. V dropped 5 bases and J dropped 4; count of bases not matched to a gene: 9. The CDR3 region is CATSVDRVGTTEAFF. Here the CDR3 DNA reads TGTGCCACCAGCGTGGACAGGGTTGGGACCACTGAAGCTTTCTTT. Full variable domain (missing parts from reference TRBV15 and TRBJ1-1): DAMVIQNPRYQVTQFGKPVTLSCSQTLNHNVMYWYQQKSSQAPKLLFHYYDKDFNNEADTPDNFQSRRPNTSFCFLDIRSPGLGDTAMYLCATSVDRVGTTEAFFGQGTRLTVV.

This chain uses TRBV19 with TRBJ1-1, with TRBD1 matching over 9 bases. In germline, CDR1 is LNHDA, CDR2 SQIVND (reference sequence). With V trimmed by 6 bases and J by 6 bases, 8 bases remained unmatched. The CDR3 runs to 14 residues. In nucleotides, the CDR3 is TGTGCCAGTAGGCACCAGGACAGGGGCTCTGAAGCTTTCTTT. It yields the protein CASRHQDRGSEAFF.

The CDR3 spells CASSAGQGAGSPLHF. The CDR3 coding sequence is TGTGCCAGCAGCGCCGGACAGGGGGCAGGTTCACCCCTCCACTTT. The chain recombines TRBV9 with TRBJ1-6; 11 nucleotides agree with TRBD1. V shed 3 bases, J shed 9 bases, and the junction held 5 bases outside the gene matches. Germline V gene lookup returns CDR1 SGDLS and CDR2 YYNGEE. The CDR3 has 15 residues.

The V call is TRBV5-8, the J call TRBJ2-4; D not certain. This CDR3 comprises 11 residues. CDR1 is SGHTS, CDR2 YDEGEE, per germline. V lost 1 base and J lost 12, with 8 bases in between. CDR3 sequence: CASSLTVTQYF. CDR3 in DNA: TGTGCCAGCAGCTTGACTGTTACTCAGTACTTC. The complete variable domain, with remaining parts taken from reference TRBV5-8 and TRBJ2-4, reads EAGVTQSPTHLIKTRGQQATLRCSPISGHTSVYWYQQALGLGLQFLLWYDEGEERNRGNFPPRFSGRQFPNYSSELNVNALELEDSALYLCASSLTVTQYFGAGTRLSVL.

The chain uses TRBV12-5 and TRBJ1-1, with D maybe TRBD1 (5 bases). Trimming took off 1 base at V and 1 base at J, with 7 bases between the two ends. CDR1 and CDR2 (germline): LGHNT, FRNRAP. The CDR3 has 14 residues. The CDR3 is CASGLGGENTEAFF. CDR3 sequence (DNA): TGTGCTAGTGGTTTGGGGGGGGAGAACACTGAAGCTTTCTTT.

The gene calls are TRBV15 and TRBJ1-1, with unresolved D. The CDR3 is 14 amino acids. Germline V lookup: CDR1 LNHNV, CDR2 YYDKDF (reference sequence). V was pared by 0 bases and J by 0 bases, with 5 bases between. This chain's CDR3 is CATSRDRLNTEAFF. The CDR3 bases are TGTGCCACCAGCAGAGACAGATTGAACACTGAAGCTTTCTTT.

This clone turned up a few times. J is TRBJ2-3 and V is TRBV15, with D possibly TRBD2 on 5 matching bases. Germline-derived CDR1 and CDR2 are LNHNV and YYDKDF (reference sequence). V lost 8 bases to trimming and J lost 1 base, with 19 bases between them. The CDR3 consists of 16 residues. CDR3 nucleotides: TGTGCCACCCGTCTAGCATATTCCGGGGGCACAGATACGCAGTATTTT. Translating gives CATRLAYSGGTDTQYF.

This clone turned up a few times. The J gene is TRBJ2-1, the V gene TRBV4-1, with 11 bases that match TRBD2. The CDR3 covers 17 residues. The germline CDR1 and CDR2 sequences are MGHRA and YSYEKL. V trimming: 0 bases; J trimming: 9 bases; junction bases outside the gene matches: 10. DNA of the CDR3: TGCGCCAGCAGCCAAGAGGCGACTAGCGGGGAAGGTGGTGAGCAGTTCTTC. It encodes CASSQEATSGEGGEQFF.

CDR3 in amino acids: CATSDRTGGLDQPQHF. CDR3 nucleotides: TGTGCCACCAGTGACCGAACAGGGGGCTTAGATCAGCCCCAGCATTTT. The rearrangement uses TRBV24-1 and TRBJ1-5; the match to TRBD1 covers 9 bases. The CDR3 extends over 16 amino acids. CDR1 is KGHDR and CDR2 is SFDVKD in the germline V gene. V lost 4 bases to trimming and J lost 5 bases; unmatched junction nucleotides: 8.

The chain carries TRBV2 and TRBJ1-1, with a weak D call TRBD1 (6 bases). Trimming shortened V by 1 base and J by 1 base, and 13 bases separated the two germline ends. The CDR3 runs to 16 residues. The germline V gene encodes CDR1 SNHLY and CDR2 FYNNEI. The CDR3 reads CASSEDGDTSNTEAFF. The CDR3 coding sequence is TGTGCCAGCAGTGAAGATGGGGACACTTCGAACACTGAAGCTTTCTTT. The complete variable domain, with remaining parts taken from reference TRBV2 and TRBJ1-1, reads EPEVTQTPSHQVTQMGQEVILRCVPISNHLYFYWYRQILGQKVEFLVSFYNNEISEKSEIFDDQFSVERPDGSNFTLKIRSTKLEDSAMYFCASSEDGDTSNTEAFFGQGTRLTVV.